This entry lists 32 T cell receptor beta chains sequenced from one sample in a study of cytomegalovirus exposure and HLA in healthy donors. The study ran its PCR with 60 Vbeta and 13 Jbeta primers. Using immunoSEQ multiplex PCR, the repertoire was profiled, and TCRdb retains in-frame clones only, with some absent. The sample shows about 110,000 clones, roughly 70% of them seen only once. Sequences were obtained from PBMCs. Receptor source: a woman aged 40 to 55 in good health and CMV-seropositive.

Turning to this clone: At one end, the junction sequence differs from germline, possibly due to a read error. V usage is TRBV30 and J usage is TRBJ2-2; tentatively, D is TRBD1 (5 bases). The CDR3 contains 13 residues. Germline CDR1 and CDR2: GTSNPN and SVGIG (reference sequence). The CDR3, as DNA: TGTGCCTGGACCAGGGTGAACGCCGGGGAGCTGTTTTTT. It specifies CAWTRVNAGELFF. Using reference TRBV30 and TRBJ2-2 for the parts outside the CDR3, the full variable domain is SQTIHQWPATLVQPVGSPLSLECTVEGTSNPNLYWYRQAAGRGLQLLFYSVGIGQISSEVPQNLSASRPQDRQFILSSKKLLLSDSGFYLCAWTRVNAGELFFGEGSRLTVL.

V and J are TRBV9 and TRBJ1-5; 10 nucleotides agree with TRBD1. The junction had 4 bases not matched to a gene; V was cut back by 4 bases and J by 3 bases. Germline CDR1 reads SGDLS; CDR2 reads YYNGEE. The CDR3 extends over 15 amino acids. CDR3 DNA: TGTGCCAGCAGCTTGACAGGGGGCCACAATCAGCCCCAGCATTTT. Amino acid sequence: CASSLTGGHNQPQHF.

This clone was counted only a few times. The junction does not match germline at one end; this may be a read error. The J gene is TRBJ2-1, the V gene TRBV30, with TRBD2 matching 8 bases. The length of the CDR3 is 16 residues. Germline V gene data show CDR1 as GTSNPN and CDR2 as SVGIG (reference sequence). This CDR3 is CAWGVSGAEPYNEQFF. The CDR3 nucleotides read TGTGCCTGGGGTGTTAGCGGGGCCGAACCTTACAATGAGCAGTTCTTC.

The chain is built from TRBV7-2 and TRBJ1-5; the D is unclear. Per the germline V gene, CDR1 is SGHTA and CDR2 is FQGNSA. The CDR3 is 13 amino acids. Trimming took 5 bases from V and 4 from J, leaving 9 bases between them. As DNA, the CDR3 is TGTGCCAGCAGCCACGGCGGGAATCAGCCCCAGCATTTT. Amino acid sequence: CASSHGGNQPQHF.

This clone appeared a single time. The chain recombines TRBV2 with TRBJ1-5; 7 nucleotides match TRBD1. V gave up 6 bases and J gave up 4 bases; unmatched junction bases: 3. The CDR3 runs to 13 residues. Germline CDR1 and CDR2: SNHLY and FYNNEI. CDR3 protein: CASSQGENQPQHF. The CDR3 DNA reads TGTGCCAGCAGCCAGGGGGAAAATCAGCCCCAGCATTTT.

The rearrangement joins TRBV11-1 to TRBJ2-1, with TRBD2 matching 7 bases. V shed 7 bases, J shed 5 bases, and the junction held 5 bases outside the gene matches. The CDR3 spans 13 residues. Germline V CDR1 and CDR2: SGHAT, FQDESV (reference sequence). The CDR3 DNA sequence: TGTGCCAGCAACCTGGGAGGGGACAATGAGCAGTTCTTC. It translates to CASNLGGDNEQFF.

The genes are TRBV2 and TRBJ1-6, with a possible D match to TRBD1 (5 bases). The CDR3 has 14 amino acids. Trimming removed 7 bases from V and 10 bases from J, with 17 bases in between. Germline assignment: CDR1 SNHLY and CDR2 FYNNEI. Here the CDR3 reads CASKAATGLSPLHF. The DNA of the CDR3 is TGTGCCAGCAAGGCGGCAACGGGACTGTCACCCCTCCACTTT.

V usage is TRBV9 and J usage is TRBJ2-1; the match to TRBD2 covers 7 bases. CDR1 SGDLS and CDR2 YYNGEE come from the germline V gene. Trimming cost V 2 bases and J 7 bases; bases outside gene matches: 6. The CDR3 totals 14 residues. The CDR3 sequence: CASSVGTIMNEQFF. The CDR3 DNA sequence: TGTGCCAGCAGCGTCGGGACTATCATGAATGAGCAGTTCTTC. Drawing the rest from reference TRBV9 and TRBJ2-1, the complete variable domain is DSGVTQTPKHLITATGQRVTLRCSPRSGDLSVYWYQQSLDQGLQFLIQYYNGEERAKGNILERFSAQQFPDLHSELNLSSLELGDSALYFCASSVGTIMNEQFFGPGTRLTVL.

The table lists this clone with a few counts. The chain has TRBV5-1 and TRBJ1-1; weak D call: TRBD1 (6 bases). The germline V and J ends were trimmed by 0 bases and 6 bases, with 15 bases remaining between them. The CDR3 loop spans 15 amino acids. CDR1 SGHRS and CDR2 YFSETQ come from the germline V gene. The CDR3 region has the DNA TGCGCCAGCAGCTTGGTTCCGGCTTCAGGGGCTGAAGCTTTCTTT. Translated, it gives CASSLVPASGAEAFF.

The V and J genes are TRBV5-5 and TRBJ2-3, with 11 positions matching TRBD1. The germline CDR1 and CDR2 sequences are SGHKS and YYEKEE (reference sequence). Trimming cost V 3 bases and J 5 bases; bases outside gene matches: 5. This CDR3 has 15 residues. The CDR3 loop reads CASSWDRGLVDTQYF. The CDR3 DNA reads as TGTGCCAGCAGCTGGGACAGGGGGTTGGTAGATACGCAGTATTTT.

This sequence joins TRBV4-3 and TRBJ2-6; 8 positions match TRBD1. There are 18 residues in the CDR3. CDR1 is LGHNA and CDR2 is YSLEER in the germline V gene. Trimming took 1 base from V and 0 from J; bases not matched to a gene: 5. Here the CDR3 reads CASSQAQTGVSGANVLTF. Here the CDR3 DNA reads TGCGCCAGCAGCCAAGCCCAGACAGGGGTCTCTGGGGCCAACGTCCTGACTTTC.

Only one count was recorded for this clone. The chain uses TRBV5-1 and TRBJ2-3; D perhaps matches TRBD2 (6 bases). The germline gives CDR1 SGHRS, CDR2 YFSETQ. The CDR3 sequence is 15 residues long. With 2 bases removed from V and 0 bases from J, the gap between germline ends came to 10 bases. CDR3 region: CASSLFGGSTDTQYF. The CDR3 DNA follows: TGCGCCAGCAGCTTATTCGGGGGTAGCACAGATACGCAGTATTTT.

This chain uses TRBV9 with TRBJ2-7; D not certain. CDR1 and CDR2 (germline): SGDLS, YYNGEE. Trimming took off 0 bases at V and 9 bases at J, with 13 bases between the two ends. The CDR3 contains 13 residues. The CDR3 nucleotides read TGTGCCAGCAGCGTAGCCGCGAGTACGGTGCAGTACTTC. Encoded protein: CASSVAASTVQYF.

The chain is built from TRBV5-6 and TRBJ1-4, with a weak D call TRBD1 (5 bases). The length of the CDR3 is 13 residues. Germline assignment: CDR1 SGHDT and CDR2 YYEEEE. V lost 4 bases and J lost 7, with 11 bases in between. The CDR3 here is CASSPRVGEKLFF. The CDR3 bases are TGTGCCAGCAGCCCCAGGGTGGGTGAAAAACTGTTTTTT.

The V gene is TRBV7-6, the J gene TRBJ2-3, with a weak D call TRBD2 (7 bases). The V end lost 3 bases, the J end lost 6 bases, and 19 bases lay between the germline ends. The CDR3 is made up of 16 amino acids. Germline CDR1 and CDR2: SGHVS and FNYEAQ. The CDR3 loop reads CASSFFGGGGTDTQYF. CDR3 DNA sequence: TGTGCCAGCAGCTTCTTTGGGGGGGGCGGGACCGATACGCAGTATTTT.

The chain uses TRBV5-1 and TRBJ1-6; D is ambiguous. The CDR3 runs to 14 residues. Germline CDR1 is SGHRS and CDR2 is YFSETQ. Trimming took 4 bases from V and 7 from J, leaving 12 bases between them. The CDR3 here is CASSLGGFNSPLHF. CDR3 nucleotide sequence: TGCGCCAGCAGCCTAGGCGGCTTCAATTCACCCCTCCACTTT.

The chain combines TRBV19 with TRBJ2-7, with D possibly TRBD1 on 5 matching bases. The CDR3 loop spans 12 amino acids. Germline CDR1 reads LNHDA; CDR2 reads SQIVND (reference sequence). V dropped 4 bases and J dropped 6 bases, with 10 bases sitting between them. Here the CDR3 reads CASSTQRGEQYF. For the CDR3, the DNA is TGTGCCAGTAGTACACAAAGGGGCGAGCAGTACTTC.

V is TRBV29-1 and J is TRBJ2-1; 7 bases align to TRBD2. The CDR3 loop spans 13 amino acids. V dropped 5 bases and J dropped 7; count of bases not matched to a gene: 8. The germline gives CDR1 SQVTM, CDR2 ANQGSEA. CDR3 coding DNA: TGCAGCGTTAAAGGGAGGGCCCGGAATGAGCAGTTCTTC. This encodes CSVKGRARNEQFF.

For the CDR3, the DNA is TGTGCCAGCTCAGTCGCGCCAAGGGTAGGACAGGGCCTTTCCTACGAGCAGTACTTC. Protein sequence: CASSVAPRVGQGLSYEQYF. The rearrangement joins TRBV2 to TRBJ2-7, with 8 bases fitting TRBD1. This CDR3 spans 19 amino acids. In germline, CDR1 is SNHLY, CDR2 FYNNEI. The junction had 22 bases not matched to a gene; V was cut back by 8 bases and J by 1 base.

This sequence joins TRBV29-1 and TRBJ1-1, with D possibly matching TRBD1 (5 bases). Germline assignment: CDR1 SQVTM and CDR2 ANQGSEA. V dropped 6 bases and J dropped 1 base, with 15 bases sitting between them. This CDR3 comprises 14 residues. The CDR3 sequence: CSVRVTDRNTEAFF. CDR3 in DNA: TGCAGCGTCCGCGTGACAGACAGGAACACTGAAGCTTTCTTT.

The chain joins TRBV2 to TRBJ1-1; D unresolved. This CDR3 region has 12 residues. Germline V lookup: CDR1 SNHLY, CDR2 FYNNEI. Trimming pared 6 bases from V and 8 bases from J, leaving 13 bases between. The DNA for the CDR3 is TGTGCCAGCAGAGAGCTCGGGTTAGAAGCTTTCTTT. Its protein is CASRELGLEAFF.

This chain uses TRBV11-3 with TRBJ2-5; 10 bases map to TRBD1. The germline V gene has CDR1 SGHNT and CDR2 YENEEA. This CDR3 is built from 16 residues. The trim removed 3 bases at V and 3 bases at J, leaving 7 bases unmatched. The CDR3 loop reads CASSLGQGRYEETQYF. The CDR3 DNA sequence: TGTGCCAGCAGCTTGGGACAGGGGAGATACGAAGAGACCCAGTACTTC.

J is TRBJ2-3 and V is TRBV6-5, with 14 nucleotides matching TRBD2. From germline, CDR1 is MNHEY and CDR2 SVGAGI. CDR3 length equals 15 residues. V gave up 7 bases and J gave up 7 bases; unmatched junction bases: 7. Here the CDR3 reads CASTLGLAGEYTQYF. For the CDR3, the DNA is TGTGCCAGCACATTGGGACTAGCGGGGGAGTATACGCAGTATTTT.

The rearrangement links TRBV9 to TRBJ1-5; D is unresolved. V was shortened by 0 bases and J by 0 bases, with 7 bases between the two germline ends. The V gene's germline CDR1 is SGDLS and CDR2 YYNGEE. This CDR3 has 15 residues. The CDR3 loop reads CASSVGGNSNQPQHF. The CDR3 DNA sequence: TGTGCCAGCAGCGTAGGAGGGAATAGCAATCAGCCCCAGCATTTT.

The rearrangement uses TRBV11-2 and TRBJ1-2, with 7 bases aligning to TRBD1. V gave up 2 bases and J gave up 3 bases; unmatched junction bases: 3. There are 14 residues in the CDR3. Germline V gene sequence: CDR1 SGHAT, CDR2 FQNNGV. CDR3 coding DNA: TGTGCCAGCAGCTTACAGGGGGTTGACTATGGCTACACCTTC. Protein sequence: CASSLQGVDYGYTF.

This chain uses TRBV18 with TRBJ1-2; TRBD1 matches at 8 bases. The ends lost 0 bases at V and 5 bases at J; junction bases unmatched: 5. CDR1 is KGHSH, CDR2 LQKENI, per germline. This CDR3 spans 15 amino acids. The DNA of the CDR3 is TGTGCCAGCTCACCACCGGGACAGGCGGTATATGGCTACACCTTC. Protein sequence: CASSPPGQAVYGYTF.

J is TRBJ2-7 and V is TRBV9, with D maybe TRBD1 (6 bases). The V end was cut by 3 bases, the J end by 4 bases, with 20 bases between. The CDR3 contains 16 residues. Germline CDR1 is SGDLS and CDR2 is YYNGEE. CDR3 DNA sequence: TGTGCCAGCAGCGAGGGGGAAGGCCTCGTAGGGTACGAGCAGTACTTC. Residues: CASSEGEGLVGYEQYF.

The chain links TRBV27 to TRBJ2-3; the match to TRBD2 covers 9 bases. After removal of 3 bases from V and 7 bases from J, the junction contained 8 bases not matched to a gene. Germline CDR1 is MNHEY and CDR2 is SMNVEV (reference sequence). This CDR3 has 15 amino acids. This CDR3 reads CASSLGRGGVNTQYF. For the CDR3, the DNA is TGTGCCAGCAGTTTGGGGCGGGGGGGCGTGAATACGCAGTATTTT.

The chain has TRBV6-1 and TRBJ2-7; TRBD1 matches at 8 bases. V dropped 5 bases and J dropped 0; count of bases not matched to a gene: 3. Germline values: CDR1 MNHNS, CDR2 SASEGT. The CDR3 loop spans 14 amino acids. The CDR3 nucleotides are TGTGCCAGCAGTAACAGGGGGAGCTCCTACGAGCAGTACTTC. Its protein product is CASSNRGSSYEQYF.

The chain joins TRBV6-5 to TRBJ1-4; 7 bases agree with TRBD1. Looked up from germline, CDR1 is MNHEY and CDR2 is SVGAGI. This CDR3 comprises 15 residues. V trimming: 0 bases; J trimming: 8 bases; junction bases outside the gene matches: 6. The CDR3 DNA reads as TGTGCCAGCAGTTACTCGAAGGGGGCACGGGAAAAACTGTTTTTT. Amino acids: CASSYSKGAREKLFF.

The gene calls are TRBV7-2 and TRBJ1-2; weak D call: TRBD1 (5 bases). Germline V gene data show CDR1 as SGHTA and CDR2 as FQGNSA. CDR3 size: 15 residues. Trimming shortened V by 1 base and J by 4 bases, and 13 bases separated the two germline ends. The CDR3 sequence: CASSLDAGGAYGYTF. CDR3 nucleotides: TGTGCCAGCAGCTTAGACGCAGGAGGGGCCTATGGCTACACCTTC.

Here the CDR3 reads CASSRQGDSETQYF. As DNA, the CDR3 is TGCGCCAGCAGTCGACAGGGAGACTCCGAGACCCAGTACTTC. The gene calls are TRBV5-1 and TRBJ2-5; 7 bases map to TRBD1. The junction had 9 bases not matched to a gene; V was cut back by 5 bases and J by 5 bases. Germline V lookup: CDR1 SGHRS, CDR2 YFSETQ. This CDR3 comprises 14 residues.